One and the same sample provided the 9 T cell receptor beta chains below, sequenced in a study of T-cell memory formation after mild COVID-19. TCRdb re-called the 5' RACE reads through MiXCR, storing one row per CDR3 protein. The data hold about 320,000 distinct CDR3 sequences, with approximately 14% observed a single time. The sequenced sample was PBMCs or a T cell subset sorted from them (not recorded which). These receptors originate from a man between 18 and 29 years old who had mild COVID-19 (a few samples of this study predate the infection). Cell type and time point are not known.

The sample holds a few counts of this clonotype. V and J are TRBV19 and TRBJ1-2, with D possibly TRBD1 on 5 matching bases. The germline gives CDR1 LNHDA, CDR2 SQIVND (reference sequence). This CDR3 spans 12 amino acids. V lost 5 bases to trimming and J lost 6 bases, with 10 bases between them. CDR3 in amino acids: CASSQVQDGYTF. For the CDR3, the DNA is TGTGCCAGTAGTCAAGTACAGGATGGCTACACCTTC.

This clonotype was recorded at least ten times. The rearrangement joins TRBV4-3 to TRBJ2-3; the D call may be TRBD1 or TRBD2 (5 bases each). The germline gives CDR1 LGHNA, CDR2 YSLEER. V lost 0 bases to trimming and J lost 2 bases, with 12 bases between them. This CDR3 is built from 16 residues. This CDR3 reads CASSQEGRADTDTQYF. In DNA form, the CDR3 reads TGCGCCAGCAGCCAAGAGGGGCGGGCGGACACAGATACGCAGTATTTT.

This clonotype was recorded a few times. In DNA, the CDR3 is TGCAGCGTTGAAGGACAGGGGAGCCCTGAAGCTTTCTTT. It yields the protein CSVEGQGSPEAFF. This rearrangement joins TRBV29-1 to TRBJ1-1; 8 bases agree with TRBD1. The germline gives CDR1 SQVTM, CDR2 ANQGSEA. V lost 1 base to trimming and J lost 6 bases; unmatched junction nucleotides: 4. The CDR3 contains 13 residues.

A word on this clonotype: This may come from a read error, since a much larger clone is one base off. CDR3 bases: TGTGCCAGCAGCCAGGACAGGGTAATTCTCAATGAGCAGTTCTTC. It is translated as CASSQDRVILNEQFF. The gene calls are TRBV3-1 and TRBJ2-1; the match to TRBD1 covers 8 bases. The ends lost 3 bases at V and 6 bases at J; junction bases unmatched: 7. Germline-derived CDR1 and CDR2 are LGHDT and YNNKEL (reference sequence). This CDR3 comprises 15 residues.

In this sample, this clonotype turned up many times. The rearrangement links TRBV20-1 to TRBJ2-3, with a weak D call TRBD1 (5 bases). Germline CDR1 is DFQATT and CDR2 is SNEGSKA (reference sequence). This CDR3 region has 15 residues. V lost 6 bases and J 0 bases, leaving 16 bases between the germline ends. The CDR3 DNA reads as TGCAGTGCACCTAGACAGATTTCTAGCACAGATACGCAGTATTTT. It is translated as CSAPRQISSTDTQYF.

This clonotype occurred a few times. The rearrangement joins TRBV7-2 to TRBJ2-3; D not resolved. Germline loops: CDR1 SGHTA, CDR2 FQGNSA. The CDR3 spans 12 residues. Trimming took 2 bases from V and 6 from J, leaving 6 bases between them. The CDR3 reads CASSLWKDTQYF. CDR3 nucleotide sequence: TGTGCCAGCAGCTTATGGAAGGATACGCAGTATTTT.

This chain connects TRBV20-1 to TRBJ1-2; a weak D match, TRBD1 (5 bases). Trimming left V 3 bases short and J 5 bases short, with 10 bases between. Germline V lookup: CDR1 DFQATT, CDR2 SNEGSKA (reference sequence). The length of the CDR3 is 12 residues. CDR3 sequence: CSASETVYGYTF. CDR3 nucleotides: TGCAGTGCTAGTGAGACAGTGTATGGCTACACCTTC.

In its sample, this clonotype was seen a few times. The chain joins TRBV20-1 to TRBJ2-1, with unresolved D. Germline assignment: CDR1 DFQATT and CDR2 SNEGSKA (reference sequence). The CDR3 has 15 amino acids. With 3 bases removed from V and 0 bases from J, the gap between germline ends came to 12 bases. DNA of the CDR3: TGCAGTGCTAGTATAGGCGGTAGCTCCTACAATGAGCAGTTCTTC. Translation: CSASIGGSSYNEQFF.

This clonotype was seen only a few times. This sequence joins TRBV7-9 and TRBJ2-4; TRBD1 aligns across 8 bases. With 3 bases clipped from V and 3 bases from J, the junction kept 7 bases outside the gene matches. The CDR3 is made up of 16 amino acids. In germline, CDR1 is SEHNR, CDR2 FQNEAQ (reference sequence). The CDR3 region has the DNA TGTGCCAGCAGCTTCAGCTCAGGGGGCGTCAAAAACATTCAGTACTTC. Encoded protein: CASSFSSGGVKNIQYF. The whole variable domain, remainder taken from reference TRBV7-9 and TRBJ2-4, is DTGVSQNPRHKITKRGQNVTFRCDPISEHNRLYWYRQTLGQGPEFLTYFQNEAQLEKSRLLSDRFSAERPKGSFSTLEIQRTEQGDSAMYLCASSFSSGGVKNIQYFGAGTRLSVL.